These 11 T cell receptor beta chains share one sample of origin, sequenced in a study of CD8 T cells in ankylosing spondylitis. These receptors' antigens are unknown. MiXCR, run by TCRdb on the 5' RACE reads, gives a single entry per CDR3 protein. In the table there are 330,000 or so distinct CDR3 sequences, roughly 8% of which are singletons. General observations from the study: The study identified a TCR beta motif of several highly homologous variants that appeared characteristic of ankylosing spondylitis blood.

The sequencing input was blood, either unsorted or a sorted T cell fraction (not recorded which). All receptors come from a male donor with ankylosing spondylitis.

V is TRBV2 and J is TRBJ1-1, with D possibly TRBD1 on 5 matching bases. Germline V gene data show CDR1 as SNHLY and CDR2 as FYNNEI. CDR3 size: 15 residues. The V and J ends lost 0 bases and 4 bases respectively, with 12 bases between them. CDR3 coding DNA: TGTGCCAGCAGTGAAGCCCGAGGGACGGGCACTGAAGCTTTCTTT. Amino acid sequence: CASSEARGTGTEAFF.

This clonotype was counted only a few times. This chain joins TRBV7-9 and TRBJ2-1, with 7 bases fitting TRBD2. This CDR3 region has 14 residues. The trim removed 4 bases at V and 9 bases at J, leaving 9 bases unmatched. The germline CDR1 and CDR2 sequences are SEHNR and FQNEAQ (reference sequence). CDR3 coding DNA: TGTGCCAGCAGCTCCGGACTAGTCCGACTTGAGCAGTTCTTC. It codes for CASSSGLVRLEQFF.

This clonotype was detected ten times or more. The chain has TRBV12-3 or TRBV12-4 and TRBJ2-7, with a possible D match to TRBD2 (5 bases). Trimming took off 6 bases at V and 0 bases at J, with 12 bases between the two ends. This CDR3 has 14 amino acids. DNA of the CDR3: TGTGCCAGCAGCGGGATACGTAGCTCCTACGAGCAGTACTTC. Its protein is CASSGIRSSYEQYF.

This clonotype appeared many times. The CDR3 spells CSARTGTTGELFF. CDR3 DNA sequence: TGCAGCGCACGGACAGGCACCACCGGGGAGCTGTTTTTT. The chain employs TRBV29-1 and TRBJ2-2; TRBD1 aligns across 7 bases. Germline CDR1 and CDR2: SQVTM and ANQGSEA. With 7 bases clipped from V and 4 bases from J, the junction kept 6 bases outside the gene matches. The CDR3 contains 13 residues.

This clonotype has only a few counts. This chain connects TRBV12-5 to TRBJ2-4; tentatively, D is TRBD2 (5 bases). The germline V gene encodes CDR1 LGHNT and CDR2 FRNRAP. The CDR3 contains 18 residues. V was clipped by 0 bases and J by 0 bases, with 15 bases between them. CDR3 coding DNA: TGTGCTAGTGGTTTGGTTGTCGGGGAGATCCTAGCCAAAAACATTCAGTACTTC. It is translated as CASGLVVGEILAKNIQYF.

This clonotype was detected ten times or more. Here the CDR3 DNA reads TGTGCCAGCAGCTTAAACAGGGATCAGCCCCAGCATTTT. It codes for CASSLNRDQPQHF. The V gene is TRBV11-1, the J gene TRBJ1-5, with D perhaps matching TRBD1 (6 bases). In germline, CDR1 is SGHAT, CDR2 FQDESV (reference sequence). The CDR3 has 13 residues. V lost 2 bases, J lost 5 bases, and 7 bases lay in between.

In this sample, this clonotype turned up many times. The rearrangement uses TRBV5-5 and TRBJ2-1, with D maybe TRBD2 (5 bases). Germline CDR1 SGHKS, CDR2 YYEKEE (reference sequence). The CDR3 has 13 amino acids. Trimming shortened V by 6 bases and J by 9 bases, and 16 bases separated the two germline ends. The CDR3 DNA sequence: TGTGCCAGCACCGGACTTGGCTCGGGTGAGCAGTTCTTC. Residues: CASTGLGSGEQFF.

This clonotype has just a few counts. The CDR3 sequence is CASSTPRGPNTEAFF. The CDR3 DNA is TGTGCCAGCAGTACACCAAGGGGTCCGAACACTGAAGCTTTCTTT. The V call is TRBV6-2 or TRBV6-3, the J call TRBJ1-1; D perhaps matches TRBD1 (5 bases). Germline V lookup: CDR1 MNHEY, CDR2 SVGEGT. The CDR3 runs to 15 residues. Trimming removed 5 bases from V and 1 base from J, with 14 bases in between.

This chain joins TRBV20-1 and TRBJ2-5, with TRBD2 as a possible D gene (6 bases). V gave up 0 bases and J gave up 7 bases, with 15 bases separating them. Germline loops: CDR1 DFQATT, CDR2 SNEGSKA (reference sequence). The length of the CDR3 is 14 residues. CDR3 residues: CSAREGLASRTQYF. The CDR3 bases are TGCAGTGCTAGAGAGGGACTGGCAAGTCGGACCCAGTACTTC.

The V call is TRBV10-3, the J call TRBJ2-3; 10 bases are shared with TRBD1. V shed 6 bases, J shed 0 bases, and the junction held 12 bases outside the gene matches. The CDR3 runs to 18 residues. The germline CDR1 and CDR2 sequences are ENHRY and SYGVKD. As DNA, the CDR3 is TGTGCCATCAGGGAACCGGGACAGGGGTTTACCAGCACAGATACGCAGTATTTT. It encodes CAIREPGQGFTSTDTQYF.

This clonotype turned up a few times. The CDR3 region is CASSSQGRYTEAFF. The CDR3 DNA sequence: TGTGCCAGCAGCTCCCAGGGAAGATACACTGAAGCTTTCTTT. The rearrangement links TRBV7-9 to TRBJ1-1; TRBD1 might be the D (5 bases). Trimming shortened V by 4 bases and J by 3 bases, and 12 bases separated the two germline ends. Germline values: CDR1 SEHNR, CDR2 FQNEAQ (reference sequence). The CDR3 is 14 amino acids.